This T cell receptor (beta chain) was sequenced for a study of cytomegalovirus exposure and HLA in healthy donors. The PCR ran on 60 Vbeta and 13 Jbeta primers. The protocol was immunoSEQ multiplex PCR, while the TCRdb copy is restricted to in-frame clones and leaves out a portion. The table has 120,000 to 150,000 clones, around 65% seen once. This clone was detected only a few times. CDR3 length: 14 residues. J gave up 4 bases and V 4 bases, and 6 bases lay outside the gene matches. Germline lookup yields CDR1 SNHLY and CDR2 FYNNEI. This clonotype was obtained from a woman in her twenties or thirties in good health and CMV-seropositive. The sequencing sample was made of PBMCs. This chain connects TRBV2 to TRBJ1-1; 7 bases align to TRBD1. CDR3 loop: CASSVLTGTTEAFF. CDR3 in DNA: TGTGCCAGCAGTGTACTGACAGGGACCACTGAAGCTTTCTTT.